These T cell receptor beta chains were read from a single sample in a study of regulatory T cells in long-lasting Graves disease. TCRdb fed the multiplex PCR reads into MiXCR, producing one record per CDR3 protein. The sample consists of 450,000 to 600,000 distinct CDR3 sequences, roughly 14% of them appearing once. This sample was shared with a second study, whose subject was T cells in Graves' hyperthyroidism and ophthalmopathy.

The sequenced sample was peripheral blood mononuclear cells (PBMCs), obtained at new diagnosis, from a patient treated with antithyroid drugs. The origin of the receptors is a man younger than 45 with Graves disease. Both conserved end residues are part of each CDR3. D genes are given only for firm matches. The size of a clone is reported for some rows only, either as once, few or many, or as a class for expanded clones.

TRBJ2-1,many,NA,TRBV18,CASSPGRINEQFF,TGTGCCAGCTCCCCCGGGAGAATCAATGAGCAGTTCTTC
TRBJ1-1,many,NA,TRBV27,CASSFRGTEAFF,TGTGCCAGCAGTTTTAGGGGAACTGAAGCTTTCTTT
TRBJ2-1,many,NA,TRBV29-1,CSVLKGELYNEQFF,TGCAGCGTTCTAAAGGGGGAGCTCTACAATGAGCAGTTCTTC
TRBJ1-5,many,NA,TRBV24-1,CASASYKGQPQHF,TGTGCCAGCGCAAGTTATAAGGGACAGCCCCAGCATTTT
TRBJ2-7,many,NA,TRBV10-3,CAISEFYSYEQYF,TGTGCCATCAGTGAGTTCTACTCCTACGAGCAGTACTTC
TRBJ2-1,NA,NA,TRBV4-1,CASSPYQLGSYNEQFF,TGCGCCAGCAGCCCCTACCAGTTGGGCTCCTACAATGAGCAGTTCTTC
TRBJ2-1,few,NA,TRBV6-1,CASSGMTAEQFF,TGTGCCAGCAGCGGTATGACAGCAGAGCAGTTCTTC
TRBJ2-5,many,NA,TRBV20-1,CSATPTGETQYF,TGCAGTGCGACACCCACCGGAGAGACCCAGTACTTC
TRBJ2-1,few,NA,TRBV5-4,CASSSERVSYNEQFF,TGTGCCAGCAGCAGTGAGCGGGTCTCCTACAATGAGCAGTTCTTC
TRBJ2-1,many,NA,TRBV29-1,CSAGSYNEQFF,TGCAGCGCCGGCTCCTACAATGAGCAGTTCTTC
TRBJ2-5,many,NA,TRBV10-1,CASSESSIKETQYF,TGCGCCAGCAGTGAGTCCAGCATTAAAGAGACCCAGTACTTC
TRBJ2-1,few,NA,TRBV29-1,CSVEDHTRSEQFF,TGCAGCGTTGAAGATCATACTAGGAGTGAGCAGTTCTTC
TRBJ2-1,many,TRBD2,TRBV20-1,CRGSGRGYNEQFF,TGCAGGGGAAGCGGGAGGGGTTACAATGAGCAGTTCTTC
TRBJ1-1,many,NA,TRBV29-1,CSVGGGSGDTEAFF,TGCAGCGTTGGAGGGGGAAGTGGAGACACTGAAGCTTTCTTT
TRBJ2-1,few,NA,TRBV7-2,CASILPLATVGNEQFF,TGTGCCAGCATCCTGCCCCTAGCGACTGTCGGCAATGAGCAGTTCTTC
TRBJ2-1,NA,NA,TRBV19,CASSLNQDRLSSYNGQFF,TGTGCCAGTAGCCTTAACCAGGACAGACTATCCTCCTACAATGGGCAGTTCTTC
TRBJ1-3,few,TRBD1,TRBV7-6,CASSLDGTATNTIYF,TGTGCCAGCAGCTTAGACGGGACAGCCACAAACACCATATATTTT
TRBJ2-4,many,NA,TRBV12-3/TRBV12-4,CASSLARPGLNIQYF,TGTGCCAGCAGTTTAGCCCGACCCGGCCTAAACATTCAGTACTTC
TRBJ1-6,few,NA,TRBV12-3/TRBV12-4,CASSLSTGKPLHF,TGTGCCAGCAGTTTATCAACAGGGAAACCCCTCCACTTT
TRBJ2-7,NA,NA,TRBV5-1,CASSLDPLSSYEQYF,TGCGCCAGCAGCTTGGACCCCCTGAGCTCCTACGAGCAGTACTTC
TRBJ1-2,few,NA,TRBV24-1,CATSDRSGNYGYTF,TGTGCCACCAGTGATCGGTCAGGTAACTATGGCTACACCTTC
TRBJ2-5,few,TRBD2,TRBV5-1,CASRRSMEAGVDQETQYF,TGCGCCAGCAGACGGTCGATGGAGGCGGGAGTGGACCAAGAGACCCAGTACTTC
TRBJ2-7,many,NA,TRBV5-1,CASSLVASTSYEQYF,TGCGCCAGCAGCTTGGTAGCGTCCACCTCCTACGAGCAGTACTTC
TRBJ2-3,many,TRBD2,TRBV15,CATAGTSVLGTQYF,TGTGCCACCGCCGGGACTAGCGTCTTAGGTACGCAGTATTTT
TRBJ1-5,many,NA,TRBV2,CASSESGSPQHF,TGTGCCAGCAGTGAATCGGGGTCGCCCCAGCATTTT
TRBJ1-1,many,TRBD1,TRBV10-3,CAISPTGSTEAFF,TGTGCCATCAGCCCGACAGGGAGCACTGAAGCTTTCTTT
TRBJ2-3,many,NA,TRBV6-1,CASRPNWSSSTDTQYF,TGTGCCAGCAGGCCTAATTGGAGTTCTAGCACAGATACGCAGTATTTT